The 14 T cell receptor beta chains presented below share a single source sample, sequenced in a study of T cell repertoires in ileal Crohn's disease. Generated by immunoSEQ multiplex PCR, the TCRdb table keeps only in-frame clones and is missing some. The table lists tens of thousands of clones, about 81% of them singletons. Sequences were obtained from ileal tissue. These receptors came from an adult with Crohn's disease.

The chain is built from TRBV4-3 and TRBJ1-5; TRBD1 agrees at 8 bases. The germline V gene encodes CDR1 LGHNA and CDR2 YSLEER. The trim removed 0 bases at V and 4 bases at J, leaving 5 bases unmatched. The CDR3 contains 16 residues. CDR3 residues: CASSQDGTGVNQPQHF. The CDR3 region has the DNA TGCGCCAGCAGCCAAGACGGGACAGGAGTAAATCAGCCCCAGCATTTT.

The gene calls are TRBV29-1 and TRBJ2-7, with 9 bases identical to TRBD1. The V and J ends lost 4 bases and 4 bases, in that order; junction bases with no gene match: 5. Germline CDR1 is SQVTM and CDR2 is ANQGSEA. There are 13 residues in the CDR3. The DNA for the CDR3 is TGCAGCGTTGTCGGGACAGGGTCTTACGAGCAGTACTTC. Protein sequence: CSVVGTGSYEQYF.

The chain carries TRBV14 and TRBJ1-4; D possibly corresponds to TRBD1 (5 bases). Germline lookup yields CDR1 SGHDN and CDR2 FVKESK. The CDR3 runs to 14 residues. V was trimmed by 0 bases and J by 7 bases, leaving 9 bases between them. The CDR3 sequence is CASSQDYQGEKLFF. The CDR3, as DNA: TGTGCCAGCAGCCAAGATTATCAGGGTGAAAAACTGTTTTTT.

This chain joins TRBV13 and TRBJ2-7; 8 bases match TRBD1. The CDR3 length is 14 residues. Trimming at V came to 3 bases and at J to 0 bases, leaving 1 base not matched to a gene. Per the germline V gene, CDR1 is PRHDT and CDR2 is FYEKMQ (reference sequence). CDR3 coding DNA: TGTGCCAGCAGCTTGGGACAGGTCTCCTACGAGCAGTACTTC. Protein: CASSLGQVSYEQYF. The entire variable domain, with the rest obtained from reference TRBV13 and TRBJ2-7, is as follows: AAGVIQSPRHLIKEKRETATLKCYPIPRHDTVYWYQQGPGQDPQFLISFYEKMQSDKGSIPDRFSAQQFSDYHSELNMSSLELGDSALYFCASSLGQVSYEQYFGPGTRLTVT.

V is TRBV27 and J is TRBJ2-7; the match to TRBD2 covers 12 bases. After removal of 6 bases from V and 4 bases from J, the junction contained 7 bases not matched to a gene. The germline gives CDR1 MNHEY, CDR2 SMNVEV (reference sequence). CDR3 size: 15 residues. The CDR3 DNA reads TGTGCCAGCAGCCCTCTAGCGGGGGGGCTATACGAGCAGTACTTC. Residues: CASSPLAGGLYEQYF.

The gene calls are TRBV4-3 and TRBJ2-4, with 12 bases matching TRBD1. CDR3 length: 22 residues. Germline CDR1 reads LGHNA; CDR2 reads YSLEER. The trim removed 1 base at V and 3 bases at J, leaving 19 bases unmatched. CDR3 sequence: CASSQAPPIRDRGLLGKNIQYF. The CDR3 bases are TGCGCCAGCAGCCAAGCCCCTCCGATCCGGGACAGGGGGCTCCTTGGCAAAAACATTCAGTACTTC.

This rearrangement joins TRBV27 to TRBJ2-2, with 9 bases identical to TRBD2. Germline-derived CDR1 and CDR2 are MNHEY and SMNVEV (reference sequence). The CDR3 contains 16 residues. Trimming cost V 3 bases and J 6 bases; bases outside gene matches: 8. CDR3 DNA: TGTGCCAGCAGTTTGCTAGCGGGAAGTTTCGCCGGGGAGCTGTTTTTT. Protein product: CASSLLAGSFAGELFF.

The chain is built from TRBV19 and TRBJ2-3, with D perhaps TRBD2 (6 bases). This CDR3 comprises 16 residues. Trimming took 3 bases from V and 0 from J, leaving 13 bases between them. Germline loops: CDR1 LNHDA, CDR2 SQIVND (reference sequence). The CDR3 region is CASSMGTVSSTDTQYF. CDR3 bases: TGTGCCAGTAGTATGGGGACTGTTTCTAGCACAGATACGCAGTATTTT. The full variable domain, with the rest looked up from reference TRBV19 and TRBJ2-3, is DGGITQSPKYLFRKEGQNVTLSCEQNLNHDAMYWYRQDPGQGLRLIYYSQIVNDFQKGDIAEGYSVSREKKESFPLTVTSAQKNPTAFYLCASSMGTVSSTDTQYFGPGTRLTVL.

This sequence joins TRBV7-2 and TRBJ1-2, with 7 positions matching TRBD1. The V gene end was trimmed by 0 bases and the J gene end by 4 bases; junction bases not matched to a gene: 8. This CDR3 region has 16 residues. From germline, CDR1 is SGHTA and CDR2 FQGNSA. The CDR3 loop reads CASSLAGGRGPYGYTF. The CDR3 nucleotides read TGTGCCAGCAGCTTAGCGGGAGGTAGGGGGCCCTATGGCTACACCTTC. Complete variable domain (other parts from reference TRBV7-2 and TRBJ1-2): GAGVSQSPSNKVTEKGKDVELRCDPISGHTALYWYRQSLGQGLEFLIYFQGNSAPDKSGLPSDRFSAERTGGSVSTLTIQRTQQEDSAVYLCASSLAGGRGPYGYTFGSGTRLTVV.

The CDR3 is CASSWAGELAPYEQYF. CDR3 coding DNA: TGTGCCAGCAGTTGGGCAGGGGAGCTGGCCCCCTACGAGCAGTACTTC. The rearrangement links TRBV6-5 to TRBJ2-7; D possibly corresponds to TRBD1 (6 bases). Germline CDR1 and CDR2: MNHEY and SVGAGI. Trimming cost V 4 bases and J 2 bases, with 18 bases left between them. The CDR3 has 16 residues.

This chain connects TRBV7-2 to TRBJ2-1, with TRBD2 matching 15 bases. Germline CDR1 reads SGHTA; CDR2 reads FQGNSA. This CDR3 comprises 18 residues. The trim removed 1 base at V and 4 bases at J, leaving 5 bases unmatched. The chain's CDR3 is CASSLVGTSGGTYNEQFF. In DNA, the CDR3 is TGTGCCAGCAGCTTAGTCGGGACTAGCGGGGGGACTTACAATGAGCAGTTCTTC.

The genes are TRBV7-9 and TRBJ2-2; no definite D call. CDR3 length: 18 residues. The V and J ends lost 5 bases and 0 bases respectively, with 19 bases between them. Germline V lookup: CDR1 SEHNR, CDR2 FQNEAQ (reference sequence). The CDR3 loop reads CASSITTLPRSNTGELFF. For the CDR3, the DNA is TGTGCCAGCAGCATAACGACTTTGCCAAGGTCGAACACCGGGGAGCTGTTTTTT. Combining the CDR3 with reference TRBV7-9 and TRBJ2-2 gives the whole variable domain DTGVSQNPRHKITKRGQNVTFRCDPISEHNRLYWYRQTLGQGPEFLTYFQNEAQLEKSRLLSDRFSAERPKGSFSTLEIQRTEQGDSAMYLCASSITTLPRSNTGELFFGEGSRLTVL.

The genes are TRBV7-9 and TRBJ1-2, with TRBD1 matching over 8 bases. Looked up from germline, CDR1 is SEHNR and CDR2 is FQNEAQ (reference sequence). The length of the CDR3 is 12 residues. The V segment lost 6 bases and the J segment 7 bases; nucleotides outside the gene matches: 4. CDR3 loop: CASRDRAFGYTF. CDR3 coding DNA: TGTGCCAGCAGGGACAGGGCTTTTGGCTACACCTTC.

The chain links TRBV14 to TRBJ1-5; D may be TRBD1 (5 bases). The ends were cut back, 1 base at V and 6 bases at J, with 7 bases in the middle. The CDR3 spans 13 residues. Per germline, CDR1 SGHDN and CDR2 FVKESK. This chain's CDR3 is CASSQGDSQPQHF. The CDR3 coding sequence is TGTGCCAGCAGCCAAGGTGACAGTCAGCCCCAGCATTTT.